This entry lists 18 T cell receptor beta chains sequenced from one sample in a study of monozygotic twins with inflammatory bowel disease. Reprocessing the 5' RACE reads, TCRdb reports a single entry for every CDR3 protein and omits DNA. The sample data list roughly 100,000 distinct CDR3 sequences. The sequencing sample was made of blood. These receptor sequences come from a human donor with ulcerative colitis or Crohn's disease, or a healthy co-twin of an affected twin (not recorded which).

The CDR3 sequence is CSARIRPVADTQYF. The rearrangement uses TRBV20-1 and TRBJ2-3. This CDR3 comprises 14 residues. The germline gives CDR1 DFQATT, CDR2 SNEGSKA (reference sequence).

The rearrangement links TRBV5-6 to TRBJ2-2; TCRdb gives TRBD1 as the D gene, but with no DNA this cannot be confirmed. The CDR3 covers 13 residues. The germline gives CDR1 SGHDT, CDR2 YYEEEE. CDR3 amino acids: CASRGGRVGELFF.

The rearrangement links TRBV18 to TRBJ2-7; the D gene TCRdb calls, TRBD1, cannot be checked with no DNA. CDR1 is KGHSH, CDR2 LQKENI, per germline. The CDR3 runs 14 residues. The CDR3 region is CASHGQGGLHEQYF. Together with reference TRBV18 and TRBJ2-7, the CDR3 gives the full variable domain: NAGVMQNPRHLVRRRGQEARLRCSPMKGHSHVYWYRQLPEEGLKFMVYLQKENIIDESGMPKERFSAEFPKEGPSILRIQQVVRGDSAAYFCASHGQGGLHEQYFGPGTRLTVT.

This chain uses TRBV3-1 with TRBJ1-3; without DNA, the TCRdb call of TRBD1 cannot be checked. Germline V lookup: CDR1 LGHDT, CDR2 YNNKEL (reference sequence). The CDR3 spans 15 residues. CDR3 loop: CASSQGRGALNTIYF.

The rearrangement links TRBV4-3 to TRBJ1-4; absent DNA, TCRdb's TRBD1 call cannot be checked. Germline V lookup: CDR1 LGHNA, CDR2 YSLEER. The CDR3 is 14 residues long. The CDR3: CASSQGFGGQKLFF.

V and J are TRBV20-1 and TRBJ2-7; the D gene TCRdb calls, TRBD1, cannot be checked with no DNA. The germline V gene has CDR1 DFQATT and CDR2 SNEGSKA (reference sequence). The CDR3 is 13 residues long. This CDR3 is CSAGGTGSYEQYF.

The rearrangement joins TRBV19 to TRBJ2-2; TCRdb outputs TRBD1, but without DNA this stays unchecked. The CDR3 is 17 amino acids. Germline values: CDR1 LNHDA, CDR2 SQIVND (reference sequence). This CDR3 reads CACTGTGGPTNTGELFF.

This chain links TRBV7-2 with TRBJ2-7; TCRdb's D call, TRBD2, is unchecked because there is no DNA. Looked up from germline, CDR1 is SGHTA and CDR2 is FQGNSA. The CDR3 contains 13 residues. CDR3 protein: CASRLAGGPEQYF.

The V and J genes are TRBV20-1 and TRBJ1-5; the D call of TRBD1 rests on TCRdb alone, since no DNA is present to check it. The germline CDR1 and CDR2 sequences are DFQATT and SNEGSKA (reference sequence). The CDR3 consists of 12 residues. The CDR3 here is CSATQGNQPQHF.

The V gene is TRBV18, the J gene TRBJ1-1. This CDR3 has 16 residues. The V gene's germline CDR1 is KGHSH and CDR2 LQKENI. Here the CDR3 reads CASSPYGFNKDTEAFF.

V is TRBV5-1 and J is TRBJ1-1. Germline CDR1 reads SGHRS; CDR2 reads YFSETQ. This CDR3 has 12 residues. The CDR3 spells CASTSMNTEAFF.

J is TRBJ2-7 and V is TRBV7-2; the D call of TRBD1 rests on TCRdb alone, since no DNA is present to check it. Germline CDR1 and CDR2: SGHTA and FQGNSA. The CDR3 totals 15 residues. The CDR3 here is CASSSGTGGAGELYF.

The J gene is TRBJ2-2, the V gene TRBV7-9; TCRdb outputs TRBD2, but without DNA this stays unchecked. CDR3 size: 14 residues. The V gene's germline CDR1 is SEHNR and CDR2 FQNEAQ (reference sequence). CDR3 region: CASSLARPSGELFF.

This clonotype is medium-sized by frequency. The genes are TRBV18 and TRBJ2-7; the TCRdb D gene call, TRBD2, has no DNA to confirm it. Germline values: CDR1 KGHSH, CDR2 LQKENI. The CDR3 consists of 14 residues. The CDR3 loop reads CASSRGTSGYEQYF.

The chain couples TRBV28 to TRBJ2-7; TCRdb outputs TRBD1, but without DNA this stays unchecked. The V gene's germline CDR1 is MDHEN and CDR2 SYDVKM. The CDR3 has 14 residues. The CDR3 protein is CASSPLGQTYEQYF. The full variable domain, its missing parts supplied by reference TRBV28 and TRBJ2-7, is DVKVTQSSRYLVKRTGEKVFLECVQDMDHENMFWYRQDPGLGLRLIYFSYDVKMKEKGDIPEGYSVSREKKERFSLILESASTNQTSMYLCASSPLGQTYEQYFGPGTRLTVT.

The chain combines TRBV19 with TRBJ1-1; TCRdb lists TRBD1, though no DNA is available to test this call. Per germline, CDR1 LNHDA and CDR2 SQIVND (reference sequence). The CDR3 runs 12 residues. This chain's CDR3 is CASRTNRGVAFF.

The chain carries TRBV7-6 and TRBJ1-1. The CDR3 has 13 amino acids. Germline lookup yields CDR1 SGHVS and CDR2 FNYEAQ. CDR3 in amino acids: CASSKGMNTEAFF.

The V and J genes are TRBV7-8 and TRBJ2-7; there is no DNA to check the TCRdb D call of TRBD1. The CDR3 has 17 amino acids. The germline V gene encodes CDR1 SGHVS and CDR2 FQNEAQ. CDR3 sequence reads: CVSSPAPGGNVFYEQYF.